This T cell receptor (beta chain) was found in a study of T cell repertoires in cytomegalovirus infection. About the study: It was the public TCR beta signatures that indicated both CMV infection and matching HLA type.

TCRdb fed the reads into MiXCR, producing one record per CDR3 protein. The data hold some 440,000 distinct CDR3 sequences, with approximately 31% observed a single time. In regard to this clonotype: The antigen remains unidentified.

This CDR3 is 17 amino acids long. V shed 2 bases, J shed 4 bases, and the junction held 12 bases outside the gene matches. From germline, CDR1 is MNHGY and CDR2 SAAAGT. Study findings and constraints: People with CMV and the relevant HLA were identified by cumulative public TCR beta family frequency. HLA-C-restricted CMV-specific TCR beta clonotypes prevailed in the ex vivo response.

This clonotype was obtained from a human donor in good health (CMV status not recorded). Some clones in this sample may be carry-over from other donors' samples. The sequenced sample was PBMCs. The chain links TRBV6-8 to TRBJ2-5; 8 bases are shared with TRBD2. CDR3 residues: CASSYGGAGGAGETQYF. CDR3 DNA sequence: TGTGCCAGCAGTTACGGGGGTGCCGGGGGGGCGGGAGAGACCCAGTACTTC.